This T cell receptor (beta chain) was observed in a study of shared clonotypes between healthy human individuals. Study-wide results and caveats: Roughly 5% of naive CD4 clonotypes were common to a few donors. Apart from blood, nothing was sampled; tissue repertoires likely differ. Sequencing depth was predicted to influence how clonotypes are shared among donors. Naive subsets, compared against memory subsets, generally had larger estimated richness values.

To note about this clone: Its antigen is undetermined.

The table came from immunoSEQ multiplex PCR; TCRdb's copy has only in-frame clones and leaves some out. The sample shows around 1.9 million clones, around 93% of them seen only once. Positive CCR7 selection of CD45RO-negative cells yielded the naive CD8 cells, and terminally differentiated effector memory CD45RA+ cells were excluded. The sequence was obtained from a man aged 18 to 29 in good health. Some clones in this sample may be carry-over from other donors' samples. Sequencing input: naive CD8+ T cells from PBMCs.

CDR3 in DNA: TGTGCCACCAGCAGAGAAGGGGACGCAGAGACCCAGTACTTC. Encoded protein: CATSREGDAETQYF. The chain links TRBV15 to TRBJ2-5, with D possibly called TRBD1 or TRBD2 (5 bases each). The germline V and J ends were trimmed by 0 bases and 4 bases, with 9 bases remaining between them. The V gene's germline CDR1 is LNHNV and CDR2 YYDKDF (reference sequence). The CDR3 runs to 14 residues.